The 20 T cell receptor beta chains reported below all come from one sample, sequenced in a study of CD8+ T cells in alopecia areata. cDNA prepared by RNA extraction and subsequent reverse transcription served as the template for sequencing. This table comes from immunoSEQ multiplex PCR, and its TCRdb copy is limited to in-frame clones, with some not included. The sample includes 85,000 to 110,000 clones, approximately 60% of them seen just once. Material for sequencing was CD4+ T cells sorted from blood. The source is a human donor in good health.

This clone turned up a few times. This chain uses TRBV29-1 with TRBJ2-7, with 7 bases lining up with TRBD1. The germline V gene has CDR1 SQVTM and CDR2 ANQGSEA. V lost 4 bases and J lost 1; bases outside the gene matches: 4. There are 13 residues in the CDR3. CDR3 DNA: TGCAGCGTTGTACGGACAGGTTCCTACGAGCAGTACTTC. It codes for CSVVRTGSYEQYF.

V is TRBV30 and J is TRBJ2-7; maybe TRBD2 (6 bases). V was trimmed by 3 bases and J by 6 bases, leaving 9 bases between them. This CDR3 has 11 amino acids. CDR1 is GTSNPN, CDR2 SVGIG, per germline (reference sequence). This CDR3 reads CAWRLGGEQYF. The CDR3 nucleotides are TGTGCCTGGAGGTTGGGGGGCGAGCAGTACTTC.

This chain joins TRBV4-3 and TRBJ1-1; perhaps TRBD1 as D (5 bases). The CDR3 consists of 14 residues. V shed 1 base and J shed 0 bases, with 6 bases lying between them. Germline V gene lookup returns CDR1 LGHNA and CDR2 YSLEER. CDR3 DNA: TGCGCCAGCAGCCAAGGACAGTTGAACACTGAAGCTTTCTTT. This sequence encodes CASSQGQLNTEAFF.

The V call is TRBV18, the J call TRBJ2-5; D perhaps matches TRBD1 (6 bases). The V gene lost 0 bases and the J gene lost 4 bases, with 15 bases spanning the gap. The CDR3 extends over 16 amino acids. Germline V lookup: CDR1 KGHSH, CDR2 LQKENI. CDR3 sequence (DNA): TGTGCCAGCTCACCACCGTGGCAGGGGATAAGAGAGACCCAGTACTTC. This encodes CASSPPWQGIRETQYF.

The chain couples TRBV6-5 to TRBJ2-5; D might be TRBD1 (5 bases). CDR1 MNHEY and CDR2 SVGAGI come from the germline V gene. The CDR3 sequence is 15 residues long. Deletions cut 6 bases from V and 0 bases from J, with 14 bases between. This CDR3 is CASRPPGWYQETQYF. CDR3 bases: TGTGCCAGCAGACCACCAGGGTGGTACCAAGAGACCCAGTACTTC.

A few counts support this clone. The DNA of the CDR3 is TGTGCCTGGAGTGTAAGCAAAACGCAGTATTTT. It codes for CAWSVSKTQYF. This sequence joins TRBV30 and TRBJ2-3; unclear D gene. The V and J ends lost 0 bases and 9 bases respectively, with 7 bases between them. The CDR3 has 11 residues. Germline V gives CDR1 GTSNPN, CDR2 SVGIG (reference sequence).

This chain joins TRBV18 and TRBJ2-5; perhaps TRBD1 as D (6 bases). Trimming took 5 bases from V and 2 from J, leaving 12 bases between them. The germline V gene has CDR1 KGHSH and CDR2 LQKENI. The CDR3 extends over 14 amino acids. CDR3 region: CASSVSGDQETQYF. The CDR3 DNA reads TGTGCCAGCTCAGTCTCAGGGGATCAAGAGACCCAGTACTTC.

The chain joins TRBV29-1 to TRBJ2-6; D is possibly TRBD2 (6 bases). This CDR3 has 16 amino acids. Germline loops: CDR1 SQVTM, CDR2 ANQGSEA. The V and J ends lost 5 bases and 0 bases respectively, with 14 bases between them. This CDR3 reads CSVPGLVSSGANVLTF. The CDR3, as DNA: TGCAGCGTTCCGGGACTCGTAAGCTCTGGGGCCAACGTCCTGACTTTC.

The chain has TRBV7-9 and TRBJ2-1; 9 bases line up with TRBD2. Germline V gene data show CDR1 as SEHNR and CDR2 as FQNEAQ (reference sequence). Unmatched junction bases numbered 4, after V lost 3 bases and J lost 4 bases. This CDR3 region has 15 residues. CDR3 region: CASSFALAGYNEQFF. For the CDR3, the DNA is TGTGCCAGCAGCTTCGCTCTAGCGGGGTACAATGAGCAGTTCTTC.

V is TRBV23-1 and J is TRBJ2-1; 8 bases are shared with TRBD2. TRBV23-1 is an open reading frame, and its role is uncertain. Germline trimming cut 2 bases from V and 5 bases from J; bases unmatched to any gene: 11. The CDR3 runs to 17 residues. The CDR3 is CASSQRGGGPENNEQFF. Here the CDR3 DNA reads TGCGCCAGCAGTCAAAGGGGCGGGGGGCCCGAGAACAATGAGCAGTTCTTC.

This sequence joins TRBV2 and TRBJ2-7; D perhaps matches TRBD1 (5 bases). This CDR3 contains 14 residues. Trimming left V 7 bases short and J 0 bases short, with 13 bases between. CDR1 and CDR2 (germline): SNHLY, FYNNEI. The CDR3 DNA is TGTGCCAGCAACCAGCAGGGTCTCTCCTACGAGCAGTACTTC. It encodes CASNQQGLSYEQYF.

The chain combines TRBV5-1 with TRBJ2-5, with D unclear. Trimming shortened V by 2 bases and J by 4 bases, and 9 bases separated the two germline ends. The germline CDR1 and CDR2 sequences are SGHRS and YFSETQ. The CDR3 loop spans 13 amino acids. CDR3 DNA sequence: TGCGCCAGCAGCTTATTCCCGGGAGAGACCCAGTACTTC. It translates to CASSLFPGETQYF.

The V and J genes are TRBV30 and TRBJ1-2, with D possibly TRBD1 on 5 matching bases. The CDR3 has 12 amino acids. Trimming pared 4 bases from V and 8 bases from J, leaving 14 bases between. CDR1 is GTSNPN, CDR2 SVGIG, per germline (reference sequence). CDR3 region: CAWTDGALGYTF. The CDR3 DNA reads as TGTGCCTGGACCGACGGGGCGCTAGGCTACACCTTC.

The V gene is TRBV30, the J gene TRBJ2-1; 8 bases match TRBD1. The CDR3 spans 12 residues. The ends lost 2 bases at V and 7 bases at J; junction bases unmatched: 1. Germline CDR1 reads GTSNPN; CDR2 reads SVGIG (reference sequence). The CDR3 nucleotides read TGTGCCTGGAGTTACAGGGGGAATGAGCAGTTCTTC. It translates to CAWSYRGNEQFF.

The chain uses TRBV2 and TRBJ2-1; no reliable D call. The CDR3 spans 11 residues. The germline V gene encodes CDR1 SNHLY and CDR2 FYNNEI. Deletions cut 6 bases from V and 4 bases from J, with 4 bases between. CDR3 in amino acids: CASSEYNEQFF. The CDR3 DNA reads as TGTGCCAGCAGCGAGTACAATGAGCAGTTCTTC.

In this sample, this clone turned up a few times. J is TRBJ1-2 and V is TRBV28; D gene unclear. Trimming removed 2 bases at V and 4 bases at J, with 5 bases between. The CDR3 length is 12 residues. CDR1 is MDHEN, CDR2 SYDVKM, per germline. The CDR3 here is CASSLMSYGYTF. CDR3 nucleotide sequence: TGTGCCAGCAGTTTAATGAGCTATGGCTACACCTTC.

This clone was counted a few times. V is TRBV30 and J is TRBJ2-1, with 7 bases that match TRBD2. V trimming: 4 bases; J trimming: 7 bases; junction bases outside the gene matches: 4. The CDR3 sequence is 12 residues long. From germline, CDR1 is GTSNPN and CDR2 SVGIG (reference sequence). The DNA of the CDR3 is TGTGCCTGGAATCGGGGGGAGAATGAGCAGTTCTTC. Translating it yields CAWNRGENEQFF.

Only a few counts were recorded for this clone. The V gene is TRBV7-9, the J gene TRBJ1-1, with D perhaps matching TRBD1 (5 bases). Germline V gene data show CDR1 as SEHNR and CDR2 as FQNEAQ (reference sequence). V was shortened by 0 bases and J by 11 bases, with 16 bases between the two germline ends. This CDR3 has 14 residues. CDR3 coding DNA: TGTGCCAGCAGCTTAGCTCTCGAGGGGAATAGGGCTTTCTTT. Its translation: CASSLALEGNRAFF.

A few counts support this clone. CDR3 sequence reads: CASSLGERGIREQYF. Here the CDR3 DNA reads TGCGCCAGCAGCTTGGGTGAGCGGGGGATTCGGGAGCAGTACTTC. The chain combines TRBV5-1 with TRBJ2-7, with 8 positions matching TRBD2. Germline CDR1 and CDR2: SGHRS and YFSETQ. Unmatched junction bases numbered 9, after V lost 0 bases and J lost 7 bases. The CDR3 totals 15 residues.

Note on this clone: Distinct nucleotide sequences in the sample also encode this CDR3. The chain couples TRBV28 to TRBJ2-6; D is uncertain. From germline, CDR1 is MDHEN and CDR2 SYDVKM. V gave up 5 bases and J gave up 0 bases, with 2 bases separating them. The length of the CDR3 is 13 residues. DNA for the CDR3: TGTGCCAGCAGTCCCTCTGGGGCCAACGTCCTGACTTTC. Translation: CASSPSGANVLTF.